This is a list of T cell receptor beta chains from one sample in a study of T cell changes during pregnancy in multiple sclerosis. Repertoires were generated with immunoSEQ multiplex PCR, while TCRdb's copy carries only in-frame clones and drops some. The sample carries roughly 59,000 clones, around 91% recorded once. Sequenced material: peripheral blood, taken in the third trimester of pregnancy. These receptors all come from a female donor in good health, enrolled as a control in a pregnancy study. CDR3s include the opening cysteine and the closing phenylalanine or tryptophan. Fields, in order: CDR3 DNA, CDR3 protein, J gene, D gene, V gene. A D gene is named only where the DNA matches it firmly.

CDR3nt: TGCGCCAGCAGCCAAGAGGACAGGGACAAGCGGGTGTACTTC
CDR3aa: CASSQEDRDKRVYF
j_gene: TRBJ2-7
d_gene: TRBD1
v_gene: TRBV4-3

CDR3nt: TGTGCCAGCTCACCCGACAGGGAGAGTGGCTACACCTTC
CDR3aa: CASSPDRESGYTF
j_gene: TRBJ1-2
d_gene: TRBD1
v_gene: TRBV18

CDR3nt: TGTGCCAGCAAACAACCGGGGGGAGTTAGCACAGATACGCAGTATTTT
CDR3aa: CASKQPGGVSTDTQYF
j_gene: TRBJ2-3
d_gene: TRBD2
v_gene: TRBV7-9

CDR3nt: TGTGCCAGTAGTATAGACGGGACAGGGACCTATGGCTACACCTTC
CDR3aa: CASSIDGTGTYGYTF
j_gene: TRBJ1-2
d_gene: TRBD1
v_gene: TRBV19

CDR3nt: TGTGCCAGCAGCCTCCCTAGGGCTACTAGCGTCGACAATGAGCAGTTCTTC
CDR3aa: CASSLPRATSVDNEQFF
j_gene: TRBJ2-1
d_gene: TRBD2
v_gene: TRBV9

CDR3nt: TGCGCCAGCAGCCCGGGAACGTCCTACAATGAGCAGTTCTTC
CDR3aa: CASSPGTSYNEQFF
j_gene: TRBJ2-1
d_gene: .
v_gene: TRBV5-1

CDR3nt: TGTGCCAGCAGCTCCAGGGGCCCCTACGAGCAGTACTTC
CDR3aa: CASSSRGPYEQYF
j_gene: TRBJ2-7
d_gene: .
v_gene: TRBV7-8

CDR3nt: TGTGCCAGCAGTTTGTCAGGGGGAGAGACCCAGTACTTC
CDR3aa: CASSLSGGETQYF
j_gene: TRBJ2-5
d_gene: TRBD1
v_gene: TRBV28

CDR3nt: TGTGCCAGCAGCAGGGGGCCTAAGGGCCTGGTGACCCAGTACTTC
CDR3aa: CASSRGPKGLVTQYF
j_gene: TRBJ2-5
d_gene: TRBD1
v_gene: TRBV5-6

CDR3nt: TGCGCCAGCACCGGACAGGGGGCGGTGGACACTGAAGCTTTCTTT
CDR3aa: CASTGQGAVDTEAFF
j_gene: TRBJ1-1
d_gene: TRBD1
v_gene: TRBV5-1

CDR3nt: TGTGCCAGCTCACCCGGTACGACCGGGGGGTCCTACGAGCAGTACTTC
CDR3aa: CASSPGTTGGSYEQYF
j_gene: TRBJ2-7
d_gene: TRBD2
v_gene: TRBV18

CDR3nt: TGTGCCAGCAGTGTTACGGGACAGGGGTATGAGCCCCAGCATTTT
CDR3aa: CASSVTGQGYEPQHF
j_gene: TRBJ1-5
d_gene: TRBD1
v_gene: TRBV2

CDR3nt: TGCGCCAGCAGCCAAGCGTCCGGGACAGATACGCAGTATTTT
CDR3aa: CASSQASGTDTQYF
j_gene: TRBJ2-3
d_gene: .
v_gene: TRBV4-3

CDR3nt: TGTGCCAGCAGCCCGGGGACTAGCGGGGGCCGGGCAGATACGCAGTATTTT
CDR3aa: CASSPGTSGGRADTQYF
j_gene: TRBJ2-3
d_gene: TRBD2
v_gene: TRBV5-8

CDR3nt: TGTGCCAGCAGTGAAGAAGGGGGATGGGACAGGGCGTACAATGAGCAGTTCTTC
CDR3aa: CASSEEGGWDRAYNEQFF
j_gene: TRBJ2-1
d_gene: TRBD1
v_gene: TRBV6-1

CDR3nt: TGCAGCGTGACCCCTCCGGCGGGGGGGACAGATACGCAGTATTTT
CDR3aa: CSVTPPAGGTDTQYF
j_gene: TRBJ2-3
d_gene: TRBD2
v_gene: TRBV29-1

CDR3nt: TGTGCCAGCAGCGCCCCCAGGGGTCGTTCACCCCTCCACTTT
CDR3aa: CASSAPRGRSPLHF
j_gene: TRBJ1-6
d_gene: .
v_gene: TRBV9

CDR3nt: TGTGCCAGCAGTAACGGCGGGGGGCGCACAGATACGCAGTATTTT
CDR3aa: CASSNGGGRTDTQYF
j_gene: TRBJ2-3
d_gene: TRBD2
v_gene: TRBV2

CDR3nt: TGCGCCAGCAGCCAAGAGAGCTTCAGGGGCAATGAGCAGTTCTTC
CDR3aa: CASSQESFRGNEQFF
j_gene: TRBJ2-1
d_gene: .
v_gene: TRBV4-3

CDR3nt: TGTGCCATAGGGGGGGGCCCGGGGAATGAGCAGTTCTTC
CDR3aa: CAIGGGPGNEQFF
j_gene: TRBJ2-1
d_gene: .
v_gene: TRBV28